This T cell receptor (beta chain) stems from a study of blood T cell repertoires in COVID-19. On the study more broadly: Samples came from the United States, Italy and Spain, spanning acute and convalescent COVID-19.

In terms of age and location, participants ranged from about 18 to 95 years and lived in about two dozen US areas. Here immunoSEQ multiplex PCR was the method, and the copy in TCRdb shows in-frame clones only, minus some. Of about 320,000 clones in the sample, 87% are singletons; the top ten hold 5.5% to 6%. V gave up 4 bases and J gave up 5 bases, with 8 bases separating them. The CDR3 length is 12 residues. Germline V gives CDR1 MNHEY, CDR2 SVGEGT. The clonotype originates from a woman aged 25 to 45 who had recovered from COVID-19. What was sequenced was PBMCs or T cells enriched from blood (not recorded which). The genes are TRBV6-2 or TRBV6-3 and TRBJ1-1, with D uncertain. CDR3 protein: CASSFSRTEAFF. CDR3 bases: TGTGCCAGCAGTTTCTCGCGGACTGAAGCTTTCTTT.